The 7 T cell receptor beta chains below come from one sample, sequenced in a study of OX40 agonist ivuxolimab in advanced cancers. The method was immunoSEQ multiplex PCR; TCRdb's version includes in-frame clones alone and lacks a portion of them. There are around 57,000 clones in the sample; around 92% occur only once, and approximately 23% lies in the top ten. The material sequenced was CD4+ or CD8+ T cells sorted from blood, taken in a trial of the OX40 agonist ivuxolimab. Receptor source: an adult with an advanced solid tumor such as melanoma, head and neck, liver or kidney cancer.

The CDR3 nucleotides are TGTGCCAGCAGCCAAGATCCCAGCGGGGTATTGGATACGCAGTATTTT. It specifies CASSQDPSGVLDTQYF. This rearrangement joins TRBV14 to TRBJ2-3; 7 bases match TRBD2. V lost 0 bases to trimming and J lost 6 bases; unmatched junction nucleotides: 9. Germline assignment: CDR1 SGHDN and CDR2 FVKESK. The CDR3 has 16 residues.

This clone was recorded only once. The chain couples TRBV11-3 to TRBJ2-3, with a possible D match to TRBD2 (5 bases). Germline V gene data show CDR1 as SGHNT and CDR2 as YENEEA. The CDR3 is made up of 15 amino acids. V lost 1 base to trimming and J lost 4 bases, with 12 bases between them. Here the CDR3 DNA reads TGTGCCAGCAGCTTAGTATCTTTCGGGGCAGATACGCAGTATTTT. Residues: CASSLVSFGADTQYF.

V is TRBV4-2 and J is TRBJ1-5; D is undetermined. This CDR3 contains 12 residues. With 1 base removed from V and 6 bases from J, the gap between germline ends came to 4 bases. In germline, CDR1 is LGHNA, CDR2 YNFKEQ. The CDR3 sequence is CASSQVGQPQHF. As DNA, the CDR3 is TGTGCCAGCAGCCAAGTCGGTCAGCCCCAGCATTTT.

J is TRBJ2-3 and V is TRBV19; D is ambiguous. V was pared by 4 bases and J by 4 bases, with 3 bases between. The germline CDR1 and CDR2 sequences are LNHDA and SQIVND (reference sequence). The CDR3 length is 11 residues. For the CDR3, the DNA is TGTGCCAGTAGTACCGCAGATACGCAGTATTTT. Protein: CASSTADTQYF.

V usage is TRBV27 and J usage is TRBJ2-2, with D perhaps matching TRBD1 or TRBD2 (5 bases each). The V end lost 6 bases, the J end lost 1 base, and 15 bases lay between the germline ends. The CDR3 runs 16 residues. CDR1 is MNHEY, CDR2 SMNVEV, per germline (reference sequence). The CDR3 DNA sequence: TGTGCCAGCAGGCCCGCCCGGGGCCGGAACACCGGGGAGCTGTTTTTT. Amino acids: CASRPARGRNTGELFF.

V gene TRBV13 combines with J gene TRBJ2-3; D gene unclear. CDR3 size: 14 residues. V lost 0 bases and J lost 3, with 7 bases in between. Germline CDR1 PRHDT, CDR2 FYEKMQ (reference sequence). CDR3 DNA: TGTGCCAGCAGCTTAGGCGGGTGGACAGATACGCAGTATTTT. As protein: CASSLGGWTDTQYF.

The DNA for the CDR3 is TGCGCCAGCAGCCAAACCGTGGGTAGCAATCAGCCCCAGCATTTT. It yields the protein CASSQTVGSNQPQHF. The genes are TRBV4-1 and TRBJ1-5, with D unclear. CDR3 length: 15 amino acids. The V gene lost 2 bases and the J gene lost 0 bases, with 8 bases spanning the gap. Germline V gene sequence: CDR1 MGHRA, CDR2 YSYEKL.